This TCR beta chain was observed in a study of blood T cell repertoires in COVID-19. Study-wide background: Sites across the United States, Italy and Spain contributed samples from acute and convalescent COVID-19. In each case, the material was cDNA or gDNA derived from T cells, B-cell-depleted T cells, or PBMCs.

In the source study's methods: Estimation of nucleated cell counts relied on the amplification of reference gene primers. The table came from immunoSEQ multiplex PCR; TCRdb's copy has only in-frame clones and leaves some out. D and trimming come from the DNA, and the V and J calls and clone size come from that table. The table lists approximately 98,000 clones, around four fifths of them singletons. V gave up 3 bases and J gave up 4 bases; unmatched junction bases: 4. CDR3 length: 15 residues. CDR1 is SGHKS, CDR2 YYEKEE, per germline (reference sequence). This sequence joins TRBV5-5 and TRBJ1-5, with TRBD1 matching over 10 bases. The material sequenced was peripheral blood. The clonotype originates from a woman in her 70s with acute or convalescent COVID-19. CDR3 in DNA: TGTGCCAGCAGCTGGACAGGGGGGTCAAATCAGCCCCAGCATTTT. It specifies CASSWTGGSNQPQHF.